The next 24 T cell receptor beta chains were all read from a single sample in a study of T cells expressing NK-cell markers. TCRdb reprocessed the 5' RACE reads and reports one entry per CDR3 protein, with no DNA. The sample totals about 550,000 distinct CDR3 sequences. Input material: blood T cells: a sorted CD56 or NKG2C T cell subset, CD4+ or CD8+ T cells, or bulk PBMC T cells (not recorded which). These receptors all come from a man between 18 and 29 years old in good health.

V gene TRBV28 combines with J gene TRBJ2-2; with no DNA, the TCRdb D assignment of TRBD1 cannot be verified. The CDR3 covers 15 residues. The germline CDR1 and CDR2 sequences are MDHEN and SYDVKM. The CDR3 here is CASSLRDRPGGELFF. The whole variable domain, filled in from reference TRBV28 and TRBJ2-2, reads DVKVTQSSRYLVKRTGEKVFLECVQDMDHENMFWYRQDPGLGLRLIYFSYDVKMKEKGDIPEGYSVSREKKERFSLILESASTNQTSMYLCASSLRDRPGGELFFGEGSRLTVL.

The CDR3 protein is CATSNRDRAVQTQYF. The chain is built from TRBV15 and TRBJ2-5; as DNA is missing, the TRBD1 call by TCRdb cannot be tested. Germline-derived CDR1 and CDR2 are LNHNV and YYDKDF (reference sequence). CDR3 length equals 15 residues.

J is TRBJ1-4 and V is TRBV7-9. Looked up from germline, CDR1 is SEHNR and CDR2 is FQNEAQ (reference sequence). CDR3 size: 16 residues. CDR3 loop: CASSLADSGEGEKLFF.

The gene calls are TRBV29-1 and TRBJ1-4. Germline-derived CDR1 and CDR2 are SQVTM and ANQGSEA. The CDR3 length is 14 residues. CDR3 loop: CSVEDPEANEKLFF.

The V call is TRBV11-2, the J call TRBJ2-1. The CDR3 totals 14 residues. Per the germline V gene, CDR1 is SGHAT and CDR2 is FQNNGV. CDR3 protein: CASRGSTPLIEQFF. Full variable domain (remainder filled in from reference TRBV11-2 and TRBJ2-1): EAGVAQSPRYKIIEKRQSVAFWCNPISGHATLYWYQQILGQGPKLLIQFQNNGVVDDSQLPKDRFSAERLKGVDSTLKIQPAKLEDSAVYLCASRGSTPLIEQFFGPGTRLTVL.

V is TRBV3-1 and J is TRBJ1-5; TCRdb indicates TRBD1, and absent DNA this call remains unverified. Looked up from germline, CDR1 is LGHDT and CDR2 is YNNKEL (reference sequence). The CDR3 totals 18 residues. The CDR3 protein is CASSPTGQGTTSNQPQHF.

V gene TRBV29-1 combines with J gene TRBJ1-3; TCRdb calls TRBD1, which cannot be checked without DNA. Germline CDR1 reads SQVTM; CDR2 reads ANQGSEA. The CDR3 consists of 17 residues. This chain's CDR3 is CSVEDYGGRGIGNTIYF.

The J gene is TRBJ2-7, the V gene TRBV12-3 or TRBV12-4. The CDR3 is 14 amino acids. This CDR3 is CASSLESYSYEQYF.

The chain uses TRBV12-3 or TRBV12-4 and TRBJ1-6. The CDR3 is 14 amino acids. CDR3 sequence: CASSPILYNSPLHF.

The chain carries TRBV9 and TRBJ1-4. Looked up from germline, CDR1 is SGDLS and CDR2 is YYNGEE. This CDR3 has 13 amino acids. The CDR3 sequence: CASSLGSNEKLFF.

This sequence joins TRBV12-3 or TRBV12-4 and TRBJ1-2; the TRBD1 assignment by TCRdb is unverifiable without DNA. This CDR3 contains 14 residues. The CDR3 protein is CASSPGQENYGYTF.

CDR3 loop: CASRWMPGNEQFF. The chain uses TRBV27 and TRBJ2-1; the TCRdb D gene call, TRBD1, has no DNA to confirm it. There are 13 residues in the CDR3. Per germline, CDR1 MNHEY and CDR2 SMNVEV (reference sequence).

The chain is built from TRBV5-1 and TRBJ2-1; TCRdb outputs TRBD2, but without DNA this stays unchecked. Germline V gene sequence: CDR1 SGHRS, CDR2 YFSETQ. The CDR3 contains 15 residues. This chain's CDR3 is CASSLPLGSNNEQFF.

This chain joins TRBV12-3 or TRBV12-4 and TRBJ2-1; the D call of TRBD2 rests on TCRdb alone, since no DNA is present to check it. The CDR3 consists of 12 residues. This CDR3 reads CASRPTGPSSFF.

The V gene is TRBV3-1, the J gene TRBJ1-1; absent DNA, TCRdb's TRBD1 call cannot be checked. The CDR3 extends over 14 amino acids. Germline V lookup: CDR1 LGHDT, CDR2 YNNKEL (reference sequence). The CDR3 is CASSQAGVFTEAFF.

The chain uses TRBV6-1 and TRBJ1-2; TCRdb returns TRBD1, unconfirmable since there is no DNA. Per the germline V gene, CDR1 is MNHNS and CDR2 is SASEGT. The CDR3 sequence is 15 residues long. CDR3 amino acids: CASSEVRGAAYGYTF.

V gene TRBV7-2 combines with J gene TRBJ1-2; TCRdb names TRBD1, which stays unverified in the absence of DNA. The CDR3 contains 15 residues. The germline gives CDR1 SGHTA, CDR2 FQGNSA. CDR3 amino acids: CASSPRGQTSYGYTF.

The rearrangement uses TRBV28 and TRBJ2-3; absent DNA, TCRdb's TRBD2 call cannot be checked. The germline V gene encodes CDR1 MDHEN and CDR2 SYDVKM. This CDR3 has 16 residues. CDR3 protein: CASSLSLAGSSDTQYF.

The rearrangement joins TRBV6-2 or TRBV6-3 to TRBJ2-3; TCRdb's D call of TRBD1 is untestable without DNA. Germline CDR1 is MNHEY and CDR2 is SVGEGT. The CDR3 runs to 18 residues. CDR3 sequence: CASSRPSLLGQGTDTQYF.

The genes are TRBV7-6 and TRBJ2-3; as DNA is missing, the TRBD2 call by TCRdb cannot be tested. CDR1 and CDR2 from the germline V gene are SGHVS and FNYEAQ. The CDR3 has 17 residues. This CDR3 is CASSLGSSGTLRDTQYF.

The V gene is TRBV6-1, the J gene TRBJ1-4. There are 14 residues in the CDR3. The germline V gene encodes CDR1 MNHNS and CDR2 SASEGT. CDR3 amino acids: CASSKDWGSEKLFF.

V usage is TRBV20-1 and J usage is TRBJ2-3; TCRdb's D call, TRBD1, is unchecked because there is no DNA. Germline V gene lookup returns CDR1 DFQATT and CDR2 SNEGSKA (reference sequence). This CDR3 has 15 residues. The CDR3 protein is CSAIGQGRSTDTQYF.

The chain is built from TRBV12-3 or TRBV12-4 and TRBJ2-3; TCRdb outputs TRBD1, but without DNA this stays unchecked. This CDR3 spans 16 amino acids. CDR3 sequence reads: CASSSPWERGTDTQYF.

The genes are TRBV25-1 and TRBJ2-3; TCRdb selects TRBD1, and the lack of DNA leaves this call unchecked. The CDR3 has 15 amino acids. Germline V gene data show CDR1 as MGHDK and CDR2 as SYGVNS. The CDR3 region is CASSISGKGTDTQYF.